What follows is one TCR beta chain and its context. Given a much more abundant clone one base away, this may be a read error. TCRdb's copy holds only in-frame clones and misses some; the assay was immunoSEQ multiplex PCR. The table records around 750,000 clones, approximately 79% of them present only once. This specimen belongs to a study of shared clonotypes between healthy human individuals. CDR1 SGHDT and CDR2 YYEEEE come from the germline V gene. Trimming removed 0 bases from V and 0 bases from J, with 7 bases in between. CDR3 length: 15 amino acids. Sequenced: memory CD4+ T cells sorted from blood. Subset meaning: CD45RA-negative fraction. The chain combines TRBV5-6 with TRBJ2-1, with no clear D. The TCR comes from a woman aged 25-40 years in good health. The CDR3 reads CASSLDSYSYNEQFF. In nucleotides, the CDR3 is TGTGCCAGCAGCTTGGACAGCTACTCCTACAATGAGCAGTTCTTC. The full variable domain, rest sourced from reference TRBV5-6 and TRBJ2-1, is DAGVTQSPTHLIKTRGQQVTLRCSPKSGHDTVSWYQQALGQGPQFIFQYYEEEERQRGNFPDRFSGHQFPNYSSELNVNALLLGDSALYLCASSLDSYSYNEQFFGPGTRLTVL.